Each of the 14 T cell receptor beta chains below was sequenced from the same sample in a study of regulatory T cells in long-lasting Graves disease. With iRepertoire HTBI primers and Arm-PCR of CDR3 regions, TCR beta libraries were built. TCRdb itself ran the multiplex PCR reads through MiXCR, one entry per CDR3 protein. The sample yields about 620,000 distinct CDR3 sequences, around 15% seen once. Time point of the sample: newly diagnosed GD, antithyroid drugs for less than 3 months. Scientists built the TCR library using RNA that was extracted from PBMCs. These sequences were also reported in another study, on T cells in Graves' hyperthyroidism and ophthalmopathy.

The input for sequencing was peripheral blood mononuclear cells (PBMCs), taken at new diagnosis, from a patient treated with antithyroid drugs. Every receptor here comes from a woman aged 25 to 39 with Graves disease.

V gene TRBV18 combines with J gene TRBJ1-2; 7 bases map to TRBD1. Trimming cost V 3 bases and J 4 bases; bases outside gene matches: 8. In germline, CDR1 is KGHSH, CDR2 LQKENI. There are 15 residues in the CDR3. The CDR3 region has the DNA TGTGCCAGCTCACCTTCGACAGGGTCGGGCTATGGCTACACCTTC. Protein: CASSPSTGSGYGYTF. The full variable domain, completed using reference TRBV18 and TRBJ1-2, is NAGVMQNPRHLVRRRGQEARLRCSPMKGHSHVYWYRQLPEEGLKFMVYLQKENIIDESGMPKERFSAEFPKEGPSILRIQQVVRGDSAAYFCASSPSTGSGYGYTFGSGTRLTVV.

This clonotype was counted many times. The chain joins TRBV30 to TRBJ1-2; D is possibly TRBD1 (6 bases). V lost 4 bases to trimming and J lost 0 bases, with 12 bases between them. The CDR3 sequence is 14 residues long. CDR1 GTSNPN and CDR2 SVGIG come from the germline V gene (reference sequence). The DNA for the CDR3 is TGTGCCTGGACCATCAGGGGTGCTAACTATGGCTACACCTTC. Protein sequence: CAWTIRGANYGYTF.

Ten or more counts support this clonotype. The chain links TRBV7-9 to TRBJ1-2, with 7 bases that match TRBD1. This CDR3 spans 14 amino acids. The junction had 11 bases not matched to a gene; V was cut back by 5 bases and J by 8 bases. Germline V gene lookup returns CDR1 SEHNR and CDR2 FQNEAQ (reference sequence). DNA for the CDR3: TGTGCCAGCAGCAACCTGACAGGGCCCTCCGGCTACACCTTC. It yields the protein CASSNLTGPSGYTF.

There are many counts of this clonotype. V is TRBV15 and J is TRBJ2-7, with a tentative D call TRBD1 (5 bases). The CDR3 totals 12 residues. Deletions cut 4 bases from V and 4 bases from J, with 8 bases between. Looked up from germline, CDR1 is LNHNV and CDR2 is YYDKDF (reference sequence). CDR3 protein: CATSKKGYEQYF. The CDR3 DNA reads TGTGCCACCAGCAAAAAGGGGTACGAGCAGTACTTC.

J is TRBJ1-4 and V is TRBV28; TRBD1 agrees at 7 bases. Per the germline V gene, CDR1 is MDHEN and CDR2 is SYDVKM. Trimming at V came to 7 bases and at J to 11 bases, leaving 4 bases not matched to a gene. The CDR3 contains 11 residues. CDR3 in DNA: TGTGCCAGCACCGACAGGGAGAAACTGTTTTTT. This encodes CASTDREKLFF.

This clonotype was seen at least ten times. The chain carries TRBV18 and TRBJ2-5, with D unclear. The CDR3 length is 13 residues. Per the germline V gene, CDR1 is KGHSH and CDR2 is LQKENI. Between the trimmed V and J ends, which lost 8 bases and 5 bases, there was a span of 15 bases. The CDR3 sequence: CASSPLVVETQYF. In nucleotides, the CDR3 is TGTGCCAGCAGTCCCCTGGTGGTTGAGACCCAGTACTTC.

This clonotype was counted many times. CDR3 protein: CASSFGTAMNTEAFF. The CDR3 DNA reads as TGTGCCAGCAGTTTCGGGACAGCTATGAACACTGAAGCTTTCTTT. The chain links TRBV28 to TRBJ1-1, with TRBD1 identical over 7 bases. Germline values: CDR1 MDHEN, CDR2 SYDVKM. The CDR3 covers 15 residues. V lost 3 bases, J lost 0 bases, and 4 bases stayed unmatched.

The chain couples TRBV20-1 to TRBJ2-2; 8 bases line up with TRBD2. The CDR3 totals 14 residues. V was clipped by 2 bases and J by 6 bases; unmatched bases: 5. Looked up from germline, CDR1 is DFQATT and CDR2 is SNEGSKA (reference sequence). The DNA of the CDR3 is TGCAGTGCTAGATCAGCGGGAGCTGCCGGGGAGCTGTTTTTT. Translating it yields CSARSAGAAGELFF.

This clonotype was seen ten or more times. This chain connects TRBV5-1 to TRBJ2-7, with D unresolved. The germline CDR1 and CDR2 sequences are SGHRS and YFSETQ. V lost 5 bases, J lost 2 bases, and 11 bases lay in between. The length of the CDR3 is 13 residues. The DNA for the CDR3 is TGCGCCAGCAGACGGACGGTTACCTACGAGCAGTACTTC. Its protein product is CASRRTVTYEQYF.

This clonotype was observed a few times. The J gene is TRBJ2-7, the V gene TRBV2; maybe TRBD1 (5 bases). Germline V gives CDR1 SNHLY, CDR2 FYNNEI. CDR3 length: 14 residues. V lost 5 bases and J lost 3, with 14 bases in between. The CDR3 nucleotides read TGTGCCAGCAGTTTTCGACAGCTCAACTACGAGCAGTACTTC. Translation gives CASSFRQLNYEQYF. Full variable domain (missing parts from reference TRBV2 and TRBJ2-7): EPEVTQTPSHQVTQMGQEVILRCVPISNHLYFYWYRQILGQKVEFLVSFYNNEISEKSEIFDDQFSVERPDGSNFTLKIRSTKLEDSAMYFCASSFRQLNYEQYFGPGTRLTVT.

This clonotype was observed a handful of times. V is TRBV3-1 and J is TRBJ1-4; D remains ambiguous. CDR3 length: 17 amino acids. CDR1 and CDR2 from the germline V gene are LGHDT and YNNKEL (reference sequence). V lost 4 bases and J 4 bases, leaving 19 bases between the germline ends. CDR3: CASSRRNTINFNEKLFF. The CDR3 bases are TGTGCCAGCAGCCGGAGGAACACGATTAACTTTAATGAAAAACTGTTTTTT.

The rearrangement uses TRBV19 and TRBJ2-2; perhaps TRBD1 as D (6 bases). In germline, CDR1 is LNHDA, CDR2 SQIVND (reference sequence). CDR3 length: 15 residues. Deletions cut 3 bases from V and 2 bases from J, with 10 bases between. The CDR3 nucleotides read TGTGCCAGTAGTATCCCCAGGGGTAACACCGGGGAGCTGTTTTTT. Amino acid sequence: CASSIPRGNTGELFF.

This clonotype has just a few counts. The chain couples TRBV7-6 to TRBJ2-7; D possibly corresponds to TRBD2 (6 bases). V was pared by 1 base and J by 3 bases, with 10 bases between. Germline V CDR1 and CDR2: SGHVS, FNYEAQ. The CDR3 spans 14 residues. This CDR3 reads CASSLDSGVYEQYF. In DNA form, the CDR3 reads TGTGCCAGCAGCTTAGACTCGGGGGTCTACGAGCAGTACTTC.

This clonotype was seen many times. V gene TRBV5-1 combines with J gene TRBJ1-6; 7 positions agree with TRBD1. The V gene end was trimmed by 0 bases and the J gene end by 5 bases; junction bases not matched to a gene: 2. Germline CDR1 reads SGHRS; CDR2 reads YFSETQ. CDR3 length: 15 amino acids. CDR3 protein: CASSLEGQNNSPLHF. CDR3 sequence (DNA): TGCGCCAGCAGCTTGGAGGGACAGAATAATTCACCCCTCCACTTT.